Listed below are T cell receptor beta chains from one sample, sequenced in a study of cytomegalovirus exposure and HLA in healthy donors. Produced via immunoSEQ multiplex PCR; TCRdb's table is partial and in-frame only. The sample features 150,000 to 200,000 clones, with about 0.81% in its top ten. Sequencing used PBMCs. These receptors all stem from a woman aged 18-29 years in good health and CMV-seropositive. Both conserved end residues are part of each CDR3. The order of the fields is D gene, V gene, J gene, CDR3 protein, CDR3 DNA. The D gene is left open where the match is weak.

d_call: .
v_call: TRBV6-1
j_call: TRBJ2-5
cdr3_aa: CASRLNGPRTQYF
cdr3_nt: TGTGCCAGCAGATTAAATGGGCCCCGCACCCAGTACTTC

d_call: .
v_call: TRBV6-1
j_call: TRBJ1-1
cdr3_aa: CASSEIGGEAFF
cdr3_nt: TGTGCCAGCAGTGAAATCGGGGGTGAAGCTTTCTTT

d_call: .
v_call: TRBV10-3
j_call: TRBJ2-7
cdr3_aa: CATYSPTENYEQYF
cdr3_nt: TGTGCCACCTATTCCCCGACAGAGAATTACGAGCAGTACTTC

d_call: TRBD2
v_call: TRBV7-3
j_call: TRBJ2-7
cdr3_aa: CASSFSSGGYYEQYF
cdr3_nt: TGTGCCAGCAGCTTCTCTAGCGGGGGATACTACGAGCAGTACTTC

d_call: TRBD1
v_call: TRBV4-1
j_call: TRBJ2-7
cdr3_aa: CASSRPGQGAGEQYF
cdr3_nt: TGCGCCAGCAGCCGACCCGGACAGGGGGCGGGCGAGCAGTACTTC

d_call: TRBD2
v_call: TRBV11-2
j_call: TRBJ2-1
cdr3_aa: CASSLGTSLLDEQFF
cdr3_nt: TGTGCCAGCAGCCTCGGGACTAGTCTCTTAGATGAGCAGTTCTTC

d_call: .
v_call: TRBV5-6
j_call: TRBJ1-5
cdr3_aa: CASSLGDQPQHF
cdr3_nt: TGTGCCAGCAGCTTGGGCGATCAGCCCCAGCATTTT

d_call: TRBD2
v_call: TRBV10-3
j_call: TRBJ2-5
cdr3_aa: CAITEREEETQYF
cdr3_nt: TGTGCCATCACCGAGCGGGAGGAAGAGACCCAGTACTTC

d_call: .
v_call: TRBV25-1
j_call: TRBJ2-7
cdr3_aa: CASSEQGLQYF
cdr3_nt: TGTGCCAGCAGTGAACAGGGTTTACAGTACTTC

d_call: .
v_call: TRBV6-5
j_call: TRBJ1-4
cdr3_aa: CASSYSQVPSNEKLFF
cdr3_nt: TGTGCCAGCAGTTACTCCCAGGTCCCATCTAATGAAAAACTGTTTTTT

d_call: .
v_call: TRBV5-1
j_call: TRBJ2-3
cdr3_aa: CASSLVTGPDTQYF
cdr3_nt: TGCGCCAGCAGCTTGGTTACAGGTCCCGATACGCAGTATTTT

d_call: .
v_call: TRBV19
j_call: TRBJ2-7
cdr3_aa: CASSGARGGSYEQYF
cdr3_nt: TGTGCCAGTAGTGGAGCAAGGGGGGGTTCCTACGAGCAGTACTTC

d_call: .
v_call: TRBV10-3
j_call: TRBJ1-5
cdr3_aa: CAISESKSAGNQPQHF
cdr3_nt: TGTGCCATCAGTGAGTCGAAATCTGCAGGGAATCAGCCCCAGCATTTT

d_call: .
v_call: TRBV18
j_call: TRBJ2-7
cdr3_aa: CASSPPMGQATGEQYF
cdr3_nt: TGTGCCAGCTCACCACCGATGGGTCAGGCCACGGGGGAGCAGTACTTC

d_call: TRBD1
v_call: TRBV5-1
j_call: TRBJ1-2
cdr3_aa: CASSTGTGNGYTF
cdr3_nt: TGCGCCAGCAGCACCGGGACAGGCAATGGCTACACCTTC

d_call: TRBD1
v_call: TRBV5-6
j_call: TRBJ2-1
cdr3_aa: CASSWDRQFNEQFF
cdr3_nt: TGTGCCAGCAGTTGGGACAGACAGTTCAATGAGCAGTTCTTC

d_call: TRBD1
v_call: TRBV5-8
j_call: TRBJ1-5
cdr3_aa: CASSTSRTGGRQPQHF
cdr3_nt: TGTGCCAGCAGCACCTCGAGGACAGGGGGACGTCAGCCCCAGCATTTT

d_call: TRBD1
v_call: TRBV7-9
j_call: TRBJ2-5
cdr3_aa: CASSLTGGQETQYF
cdr3_nt: TGTGCCAGCAGCTTAACAGGGGGCCAAGAGACCCAGTACTTC

d_call: .
v_call: TRBV5-6
j_call: TRBJ1-5
cdr3_aa: CASSFHNQPQHF
cdr3_nt: TGTGCCAGCAGCTTTCATAATCAGCCCCAGCATTTT

d_call: TRBD1
v_call: TRBV19
j_call: TRBJ1-5
cdr3_aa: CASSIGGQGGQPQHF
cdr3_nt: TGTGCCAGTAGTATAGGAGGGCAGGGGGGCCAGCCCCAGCATTTT

d_call: .
v_call: TRBV7-9
j_call: TRBJ2-3
cdr3_aa: CASTAVGGRTDTQYF
cdr3_nt: TGTGCCAGCACCGCGGTGGGGGGTCGGACAGATACGCAGTATTTT

d_call: .
v_call: TRBV7-6
j_call: TRBJ2-1
cdr3_aa: CASRADSYNEQFF
cdr3_nt: TGTGCCAGCCGAGCGGACTCCTACAATGAGCAGTTCTTC